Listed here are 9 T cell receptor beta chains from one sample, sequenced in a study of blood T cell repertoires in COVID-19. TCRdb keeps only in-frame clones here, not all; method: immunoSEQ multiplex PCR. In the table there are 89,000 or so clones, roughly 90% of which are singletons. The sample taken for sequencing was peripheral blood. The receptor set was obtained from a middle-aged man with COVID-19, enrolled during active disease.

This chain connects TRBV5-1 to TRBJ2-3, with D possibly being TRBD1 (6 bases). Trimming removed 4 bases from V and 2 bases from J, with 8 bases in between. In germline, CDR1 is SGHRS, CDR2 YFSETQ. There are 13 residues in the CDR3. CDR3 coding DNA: TGCGCCAGCAGCCGGGACAACACAGATACGCAGTATTTT. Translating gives CASSRDNTDTQYF.

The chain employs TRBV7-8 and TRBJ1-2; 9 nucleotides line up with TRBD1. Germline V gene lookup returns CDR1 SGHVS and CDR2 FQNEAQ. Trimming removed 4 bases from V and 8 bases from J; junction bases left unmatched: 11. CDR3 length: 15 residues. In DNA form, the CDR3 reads TGTGCCAGCAGCTCGATAGTAGGACAGGGGATGGGCTACACCTTC. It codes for CASSSIVGQGMGYTF.

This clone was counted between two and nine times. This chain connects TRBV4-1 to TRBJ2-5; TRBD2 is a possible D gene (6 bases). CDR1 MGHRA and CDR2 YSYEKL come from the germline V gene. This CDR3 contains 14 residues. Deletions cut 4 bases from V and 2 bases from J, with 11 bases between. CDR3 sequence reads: CASSRVLAQETQYF. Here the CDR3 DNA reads TGCGCCAGCAGCCGAGTACTAGCACAAGAGACCCAGTACTTC.

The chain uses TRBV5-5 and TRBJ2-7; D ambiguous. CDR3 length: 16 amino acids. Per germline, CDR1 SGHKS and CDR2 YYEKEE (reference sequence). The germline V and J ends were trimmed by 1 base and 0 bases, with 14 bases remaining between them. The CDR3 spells CASSLSPQLSSYEQYF. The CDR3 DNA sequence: TGTGCCAGCAGCTTGAGTCCTCAACTGAGCTCCTACGAGCAGTACTTC.

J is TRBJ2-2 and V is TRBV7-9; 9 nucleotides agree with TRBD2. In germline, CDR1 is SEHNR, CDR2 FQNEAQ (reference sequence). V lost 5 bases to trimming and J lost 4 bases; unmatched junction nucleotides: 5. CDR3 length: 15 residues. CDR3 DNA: TGTGCCAGCAGCATGGGACTAGCCGGCACCGGGGAGCTGTTTTTT. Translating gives CASSMGLAGTGELFF.

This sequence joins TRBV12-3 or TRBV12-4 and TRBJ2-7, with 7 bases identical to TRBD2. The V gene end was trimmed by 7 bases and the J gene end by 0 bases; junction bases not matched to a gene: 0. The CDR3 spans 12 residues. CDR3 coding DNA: TGTGCCAGCAAGCGGGGCTCCTACGAGCAGTACTTC. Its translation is CASKRGSYEQYF.

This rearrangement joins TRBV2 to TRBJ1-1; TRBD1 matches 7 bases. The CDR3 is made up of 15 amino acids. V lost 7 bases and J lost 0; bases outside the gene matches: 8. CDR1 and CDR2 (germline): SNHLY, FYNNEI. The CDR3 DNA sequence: TGTGCCAGCAACATGCAGGGGGTTATGAACACTGAAGCTTTCTTT. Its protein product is CASNMQGVMNTEAFF.

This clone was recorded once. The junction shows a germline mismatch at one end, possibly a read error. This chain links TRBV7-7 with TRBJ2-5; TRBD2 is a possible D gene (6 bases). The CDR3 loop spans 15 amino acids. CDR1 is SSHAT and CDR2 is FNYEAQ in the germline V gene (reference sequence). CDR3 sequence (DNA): TGTGCTAGCAGCTTAGTCGGGGGTAACCAAGAGACCCAGTACTTC. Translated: CASSLVGGNQETQYF.

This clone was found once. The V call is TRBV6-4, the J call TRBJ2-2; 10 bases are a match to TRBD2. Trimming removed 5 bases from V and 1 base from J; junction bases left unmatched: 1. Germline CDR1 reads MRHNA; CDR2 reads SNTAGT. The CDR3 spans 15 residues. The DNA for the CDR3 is TGTGCCAGCAGTAGGACTAGCGGGAACACCGGGGAGCTGTTTTTT. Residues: CASSRTSGNTGELFF.